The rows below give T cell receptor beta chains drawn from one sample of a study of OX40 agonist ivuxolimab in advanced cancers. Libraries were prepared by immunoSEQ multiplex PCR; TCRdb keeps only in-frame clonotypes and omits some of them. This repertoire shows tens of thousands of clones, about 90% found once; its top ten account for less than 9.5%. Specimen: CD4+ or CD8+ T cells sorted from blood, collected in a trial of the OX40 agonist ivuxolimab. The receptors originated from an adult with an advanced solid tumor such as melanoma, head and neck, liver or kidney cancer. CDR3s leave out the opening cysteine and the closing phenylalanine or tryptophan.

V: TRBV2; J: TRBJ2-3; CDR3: ASREQGRSTDTQY
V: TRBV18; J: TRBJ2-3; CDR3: ASSPTSGTDTQY
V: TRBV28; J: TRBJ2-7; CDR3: ASRGLAGGEDEQY
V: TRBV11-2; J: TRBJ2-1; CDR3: ASSLVRGNEQF
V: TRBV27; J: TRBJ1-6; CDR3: ASSLGLDNSPLH
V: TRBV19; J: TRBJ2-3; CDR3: ASSIGYGKTGSPDTQY
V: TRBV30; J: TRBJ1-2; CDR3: AWSVGLNYGYT
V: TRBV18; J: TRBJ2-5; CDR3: ASSLNRGGETQY
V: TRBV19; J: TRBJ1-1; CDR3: ASSMSGQGTEAF
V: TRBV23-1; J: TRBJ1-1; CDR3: ASIKPMRWLGNTEAF
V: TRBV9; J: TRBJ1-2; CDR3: ASSVGGAPLTSYGYT
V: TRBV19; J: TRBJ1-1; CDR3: ASSISRDRSNTEAF
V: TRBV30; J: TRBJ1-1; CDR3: AWSVWQMNTEAF
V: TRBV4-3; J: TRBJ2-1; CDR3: ASSLGTSGLGYNEQF
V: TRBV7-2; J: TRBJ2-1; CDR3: ASSPAGVWNEQF
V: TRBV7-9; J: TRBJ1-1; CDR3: ASSLAGRMSTEAF
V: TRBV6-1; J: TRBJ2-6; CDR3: ASWGPGANVLT
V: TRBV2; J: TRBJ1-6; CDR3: ASLQGYNSPLH
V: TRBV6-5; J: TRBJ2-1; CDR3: ASSYSTSGPYNEQF
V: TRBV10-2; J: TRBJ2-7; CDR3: ASRIGTGVRGGYEQY
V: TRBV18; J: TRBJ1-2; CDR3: ASSSDSNYGYT
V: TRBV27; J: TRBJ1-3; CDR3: ASTDRVGNTIY
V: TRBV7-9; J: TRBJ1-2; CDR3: ASSLVGGGYT
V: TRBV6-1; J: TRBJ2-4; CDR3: ASSVQGAGGNIQY
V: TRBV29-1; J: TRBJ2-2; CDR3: SASGGLAVNTGELF
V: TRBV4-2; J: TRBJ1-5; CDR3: ASSQARDYDSNQPQH
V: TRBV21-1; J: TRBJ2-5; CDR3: ASSSDRQETQY
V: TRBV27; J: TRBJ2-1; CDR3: ASSSGLAGIYEQF